These T cell receptor beta chains were read from a single sample in a study of identical twins. Each CDR3 protein is one row after TCRdb ran MiXCR on the 5' RACE reads. This sample yields roughly 710,000 distinct CDR3 sequences, of which 6.1% are seen a single time; 1.5% to 2% belongs to the top ten. The sequenced material came from naive T cells sorted from blood. These receptors were collected from a young man in good health. Each CDR3 is given without its conserved first and last residue.

V gene: TRBV20-1; J gene: TRBJ2-1; CDR3 protein: SARDPSGAGSYNEQF
V gene: TRBV5-5; J gene: TRBJ2-7; CDR3 protein: ASSLEAGPYEQY
V gene: TRBV12-3/TRBV12-4; J gene: TRBJ2-1; CDR3 protein: ASSFSGSIGSSYNEQF
V gene: TRBV29-1; J gene: TRBJ1-2; CDR3 protein: SVRPHSNYGYT
V gene: TRBV29-1; J gene: TRBJ2-5; CDR3 protein: SVGARDTEDLQETQY
V gene: TRBV20-1; J gene: TRBJ2-1; CDR3 protein: SARKSGGPSSYNEQF
V gene: TRBV28; J gene: TRBJ1-5; CDR3 protein: ASSESPQPQH
V gene: TRBV9; J gene: TRBJ1-5; CDR3 protein: ASSVDGQPQH
V gene: TRBV11-2; J gene: TRBJ2-1; CDR3 protein: ASSATSIYSYNEQF
V gene: TRBV20-1; J gene: TRBJ2-1; CDR3 protein: SARRDTQNNEQF
V gene: TRBV15; J gene: TRBJ2-3; CDR3 protein: ATSRAGGFADTQY
V gene: TRBV5-6; J gene: TRBJ2-1; CDR3 protein: ASVTSGSSNEQF
V gene: TRBV29-1; J gene: TRBJ2-5; CDR3 protein: STDRRQETQY
V gene: TRBV5-1; J gene: TRBJ2-5; CDR3 protein: ASSLAPGVQETQY
V gene: TRBV14; J gene: TRBJ2-1; CDR3 protein: ASRGGARSEQF
V gene: TRBV7-6; J gene: TRBJ2-3; CDR3 protein: ASSLYGSSTDTQY
V gene: TRBV20-1; J gene: TRBJ2-1; CDR3 protein: SAPESFAHNEQF
V gene: TRBV3-1; J gene: TRBJ2-1; CDR3 protein: ASSQRDSQEF
V gene: TRBV4-2; J gene: TRBJ2-2; CDR3 protein: ASKTGSPGTGELF
V gene: TRBV28; J gene: TRBJ2-7; CDR3 protein: ASRTNVDAREQY
V gene: TRBV20-1; J gene: TRBJ1-1; CDR3 protein: SAALPNTEAF
V gene: TRBV18; J gene: TRBJ1-1; CDR3 protein: ASSPLDRGAVNTEAF
V gene: TRBV11-2; J gene: TRBJ2-5; CDR3 protein: ASSFLLAGGLVYETQY
V gene: TRBV29-1; J gene: TRBJ2-3; CDR3 protein: SVDVAGGGDTQY
V gene: TRBV5-1; J gene: TRBJ2-7; CDR3 protein: ASSTSGNYEQY
V gene: TRBV7-8; J gene: TRBJ1-6; CDR3 protein: ASSPGVLDSPLH
V gene: TRBV29-1; J gene: TRBJ2-3; CDR3 protein: SVKEWLPSGDTQY
V gene: TRBV3-1; J gene: TRBJ2-1; CDR3 protein: ASSQAGTSGSNEQF
V gene: TRBV12-3/TRBV12-4; J gene: TRBJ1-5; CDR3 protein: ASRFGGGRNQPQH
V gene: TRBV28; J gene: TRBJ2-2; CDR3 protein: ASSLRGDLTGELF
V gene: TRBV29-1; J gene: TRBJ1-2; CDR3 protein: VPWGGTDYGYT
V gene: TRBV7-9; J gene: TRBJ2-2; CDR3 protein: ASSLDPANTGELF
V gene: TRBV3-1; J gene: TRBJ2-7; CDR3 protein: ASSPGLAGDPGNEQY
V gene: TRBV20-1; J gene: TRBJ1-4; CDR3 protein: SASDGNEKLF
V gene: TRBV9; J gene: TRBJ2-7; CDR3 protein: ASSYGLASSSYEQY
V gene: TRBV5-6; J gene: TRBJ2-7; CDR3 protein: ASSNPVRRTSYYEQY
V gene: TRBV20-1; J gene: TRBJ2-1; CDR3 protein: SAKASSYNEQF
V gene: TRBV24-1; J gene: TRBJ2-2; CDR3 protein: ATSDTREPNTGELF
V gene: TRBV7-6; J gene: TRBJ1-6; CDR3 protein: ASSWGGPPSPLH
V gene: TRBV25-1; J gene: TRBJ2-3; CDR3 protein: ASGTLGTSDDTQY
V gene: TRBV6-2/TRBV6-3; J gene: TRBJ2-2; CDR3 protein: ASSPRDRLISGTGELF
V gene: TRBV12-3/TRBV12-4; J gene: TRBJ1-3; CDR3 protein: ASSRTGVHSGNTIY
V gene: TRBV27; J gene: TRBJ2-7; CDR3 protein: ASSLSGQGVHEQY
V gene: TRBV10-2; J gene: TRBJ2-1; CDR3 protein: ATQPGLADNEQF
V gene: TRBV5-1; J gene: TRBJ2-3; CDR3 protein: ASSWPGQGSTDTQY
V gene: TRBV29-1; J gene: TRBJ2-7; CDR3 protein: SVISGPYEQY
V gene: TRBV19; J gene: TRBJ2-1; CDR3 protein: ASKVLAGNNEQF
V gene: TRBV24-1; J gene: TRBJ2-1; CDR3 protein: ATGLSGASYNEQF
V gene: TRBV29-1; J gene: TRBJ2-6; CDR3 protein: SVEGVSGANVLT
V gene: TRBV2; J gene: TRBJ1-5; CDR3 protein: ASSEAMEPQH
V gene: TRBV29-1; J gene: TRBJ1-2; CDR3 protein: SAETDSSYGYT
V gene: TRBV7-9; J gene: TRBJ2-1; CDR3 protein: ASSLESNEQF